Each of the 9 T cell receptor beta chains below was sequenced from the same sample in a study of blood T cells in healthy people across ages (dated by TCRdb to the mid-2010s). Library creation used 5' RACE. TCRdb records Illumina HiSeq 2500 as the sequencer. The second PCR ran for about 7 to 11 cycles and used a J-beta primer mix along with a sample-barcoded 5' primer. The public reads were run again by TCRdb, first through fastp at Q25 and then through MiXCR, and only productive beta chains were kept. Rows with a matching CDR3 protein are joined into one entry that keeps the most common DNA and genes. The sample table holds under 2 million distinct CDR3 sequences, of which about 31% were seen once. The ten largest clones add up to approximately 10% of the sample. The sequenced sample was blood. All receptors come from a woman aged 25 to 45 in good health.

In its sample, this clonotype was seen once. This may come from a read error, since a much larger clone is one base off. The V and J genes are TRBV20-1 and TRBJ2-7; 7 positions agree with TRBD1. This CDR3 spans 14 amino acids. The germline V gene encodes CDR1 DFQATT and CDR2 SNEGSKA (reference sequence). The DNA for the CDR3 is TGCAGTGCTCGAGCAGGACAGGCTTACTACGAGCGGTACTTC. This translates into CSARAGQAYYERYF.

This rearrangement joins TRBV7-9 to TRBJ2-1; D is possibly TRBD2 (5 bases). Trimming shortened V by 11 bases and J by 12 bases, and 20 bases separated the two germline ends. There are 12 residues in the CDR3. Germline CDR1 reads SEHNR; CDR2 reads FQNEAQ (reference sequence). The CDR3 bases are TGTGCCGCATCCCCGCCCGGGAATAGGCAGTTCTTC. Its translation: CAASPPGNRQFF.

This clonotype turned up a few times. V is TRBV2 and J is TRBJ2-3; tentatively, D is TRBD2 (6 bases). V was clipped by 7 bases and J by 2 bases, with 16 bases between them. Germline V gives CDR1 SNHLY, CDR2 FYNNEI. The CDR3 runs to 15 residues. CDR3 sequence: CASNPTREDTDTQYF. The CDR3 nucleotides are TGTGCCAGCAACCCTACTAGGGAGGACACAGATACGCAGTATTTT. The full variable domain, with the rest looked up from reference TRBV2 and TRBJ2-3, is EPEVTQTPSHQVTQMGQEVILRCVPISNHLYFYWYRQILGQKVEFLVSFYNNEISEKSEIFDDQFSVERPDGSNFTLKIRSTKLEDSAMYFCASNPTREDTDTQYFGPGTRLTVL.

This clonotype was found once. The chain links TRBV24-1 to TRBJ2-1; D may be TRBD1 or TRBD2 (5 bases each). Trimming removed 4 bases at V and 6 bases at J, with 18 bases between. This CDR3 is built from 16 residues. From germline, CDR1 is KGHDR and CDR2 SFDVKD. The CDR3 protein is CATSDLGPLSGNEQFF. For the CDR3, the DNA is TGTGCCACCAGTGACCTGGGACCACTTTCGGGCAATGAGCAGTTCTTC.

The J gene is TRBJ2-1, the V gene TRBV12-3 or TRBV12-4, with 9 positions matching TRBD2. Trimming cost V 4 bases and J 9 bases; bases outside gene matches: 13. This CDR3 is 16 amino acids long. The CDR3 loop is CASSSTAGGTSGEQFF. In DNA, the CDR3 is TGTGCCAGCAGTTCCACAGCGGGGGGCACCTCGGGTGAGCAGTTCTTC.

CDR3 in amino acids: CATSDRHANQPQHF. CDR3 DNA: TGTGCCACCAGTGACCGACACGCTAATCAGCCCCAGCATTTT. The chain links TRBV24-1 to TRBJ1-5, with D unresolved. The V gene's germline CDR1 is KGHDR and CDR2 SFDVKD. V was pared by 4 bases and J by 4 bases, with 10 bases between. The CDR3 has 14 residues.

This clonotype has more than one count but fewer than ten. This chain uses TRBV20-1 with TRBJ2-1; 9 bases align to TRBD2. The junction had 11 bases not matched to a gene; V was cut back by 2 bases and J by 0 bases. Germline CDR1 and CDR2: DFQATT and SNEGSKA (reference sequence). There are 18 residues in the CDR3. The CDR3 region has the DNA TGCAGTGCTAGAAAAGGTAGCGGGAGATTGAGCTCCTACAATGAGCAGTTCTTC. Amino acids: CSARKGSGRLSSYNEQFF.

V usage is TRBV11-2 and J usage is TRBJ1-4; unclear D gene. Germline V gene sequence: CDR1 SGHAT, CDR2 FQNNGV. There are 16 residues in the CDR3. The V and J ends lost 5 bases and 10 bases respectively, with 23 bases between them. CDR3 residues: CASSVMRSKNLGKLFF. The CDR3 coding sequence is TGTGCCAGCAGCGTGATGAGGTCGAAGAATCTGGGAAAACTGTTTTTT.

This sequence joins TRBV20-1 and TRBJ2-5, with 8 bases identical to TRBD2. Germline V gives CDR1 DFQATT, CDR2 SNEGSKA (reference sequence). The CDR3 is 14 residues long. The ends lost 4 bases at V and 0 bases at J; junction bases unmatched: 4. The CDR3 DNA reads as TGCAGTGCTAAGGACGGGGGGGACCAAGAGACCCAGTACTTC. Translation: CSAKDGGDQETQYF.